This T cell receptor beta chain was recorded in a study of OX40 agonist ivuxolimab in advanced cancers. Germline CDR1 is LNHDA and CDR2 is SQIVND (reference sequence). V was clipped by 3 bases and J by 2 bases; unmatched bases: 3. CDR3 length equals 16 residues. Sequenced by immunoSEQ multiplex PCR; TCRdb stores in-frame clones only, minus some. There are fewer than 85,000 clones in the sample; around 84% occur only once, and 8.2% lies in the top ten. This clone was seen a single time. This specimen consisted of CD4+ or CD8+ T cells sorted from blood, obtained in a trial of the OX40 agonist ivuxolimab. The TCR sequence derives from an adult with an advanced solid tumor such as melanoma, head and neck, liver or kidney cancer. The chain employs TRBV19 and TRBJ2-6; 8 bases align to TRBD1. CDR3 sequence: CASSIARGPGANVLTF. The CDR3 DNA reads TGTGCCAGTAGTATCGCCAGGGGGCCTGGGGCCAACGTCCTGACTTTC.